This entry is about one TCR beta chain. Its antigen is not identified. This specimen comes from a study of CD8 T cells in ankylosing spondylitis. Study-level findings and limits: What seemed typical of ankylosing spondylitis blood was a TCR beta motif built from several highly homologous variants. Disease-linked clones reportedly concentrated significantly in matched ankylosing spondylitis synovial fluid. Disease-linked clones were CD8+ and relatively rare in peripheral blood.

Preparation of TCR beta libraries was done by quantitative 5'-RACE with molecular barcodes. TCRdb processed the 5' RACE reads anew with MiXCR; each CDR3 protein has one entry. The table has around 770,000 distinct CDR3 sequences, over 9.5% seen once; the top ten hold 0.51%. V shed 2 bases and J shed 8 bases, with 11 bases lying between them. Germline CDR1 and CDR2: SGHRS and YFSETQ. The CDR3 is 13 residues long. The rearrangement uses TRBV5-1 and TRBJ2-1; D remains ambiguous. Source material: blood, either unsorted or a sorted T cell fraction (not recorded which). The TCR comes from a male donor with ankylosing spondylitis. This CDR3 reads CASSLYPRYEQFF. In DNA, the CDR3 is TGCGCCAGCAGCTTATACCCTAGATATGAGCAGTTCTTC.